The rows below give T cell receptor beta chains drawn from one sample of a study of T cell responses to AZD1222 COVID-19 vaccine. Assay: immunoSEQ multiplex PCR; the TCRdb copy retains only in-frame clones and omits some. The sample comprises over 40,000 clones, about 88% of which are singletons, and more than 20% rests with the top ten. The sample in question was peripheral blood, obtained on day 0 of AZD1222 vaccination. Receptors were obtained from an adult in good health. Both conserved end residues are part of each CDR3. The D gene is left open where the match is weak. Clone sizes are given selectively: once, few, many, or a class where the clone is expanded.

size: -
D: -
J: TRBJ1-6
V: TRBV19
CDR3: CATQDSSYNSPLHF
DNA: TGTGCCACCCAGGACAGCTCCTATAATTCACCCCTCCACTTT

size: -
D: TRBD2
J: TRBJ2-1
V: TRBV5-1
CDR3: CASTRPLAGYNEQFF
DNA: TGCGCCAGCACCCGTCCGCTAGCGGGTTACAATGAGCAGTTCTTC

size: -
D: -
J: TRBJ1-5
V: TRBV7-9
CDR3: CASSLLGQPQHF
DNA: TGTGCCAGCAGCTTGTTAGGTCAGCCCCAGCATTTT

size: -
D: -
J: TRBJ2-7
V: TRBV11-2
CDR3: CASSRTRGDTYEQYF
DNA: TGTGCCAGCAGCCGTACCCGGGGCGATACCTACGAGCAGTACTTC

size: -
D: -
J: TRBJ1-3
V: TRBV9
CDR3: CASSADKYSGNTIYF
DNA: TGTGCCAGCAGCGCAGACAAATACTCTGGAAACACCATATATTTT

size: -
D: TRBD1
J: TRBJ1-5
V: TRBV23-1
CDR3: CGEQGTVSSNQPQHF
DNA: TGCGGTGAACAGGGGACCGTATCCAGCAATCAGCCCCAGCATTTT

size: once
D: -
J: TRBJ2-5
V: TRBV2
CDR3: CASSDGPQRETQYF
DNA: TGTGCCAGTTCGGACGGCCCCCAGAGGGAGACCCAGTACTTC

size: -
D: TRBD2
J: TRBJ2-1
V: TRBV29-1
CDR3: CSARLAADNEQFF
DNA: TGCAGCGCAAGACTAGCGGCTGACAATGAGCAGTTCTTC

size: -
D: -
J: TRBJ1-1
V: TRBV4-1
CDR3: CASRRGVEVRTEAFF
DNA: TGCGCCAGCCGTAGGGGTGTGGAGGTGAGAACTGAAGCTTTCTTT

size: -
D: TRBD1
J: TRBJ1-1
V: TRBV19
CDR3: CASSVTGANTEAFF
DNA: TGTGCCAGTAGTGTGACAGGGGCGAACACTGAAGCTTTCTTT

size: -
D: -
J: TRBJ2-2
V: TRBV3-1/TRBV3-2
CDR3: CASSQGGLNLGELFF
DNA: TGTGCCAGCAGCCAAGGGGGGCTTAATCTCGGGGAGCTGTTTTTT

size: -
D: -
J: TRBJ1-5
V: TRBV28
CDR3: CASGGLDQPQHF
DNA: TGTGCCAGCGGGGGTCTCGATCAGCCCCAGCATTTT

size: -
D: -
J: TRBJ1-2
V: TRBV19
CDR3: CASGDRSRANYGYTF
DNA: TGTGCCAGTGGGGACCGATCCAGGGCCAACTATGGCTACACCTTC

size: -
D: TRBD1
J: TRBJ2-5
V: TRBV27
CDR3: CASSPRGRGETQYF
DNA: TGTGCCAGCAGTCCCAGGGGGCGCGGGGAGACCCAGTACTTC

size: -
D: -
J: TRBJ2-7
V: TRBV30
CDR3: CAWSRGYSYEQYF
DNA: TGTGCCTGGAGCCGAGGATACTCCTACGAGCAGTACTTC

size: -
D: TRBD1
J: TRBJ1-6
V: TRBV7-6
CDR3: CASRADRSYNSPLHF
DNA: TGTGCCAGCAGAGCGGACAGGTCCTATAATTCACCCCTCCACTTT

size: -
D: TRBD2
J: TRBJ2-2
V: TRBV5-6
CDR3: CASSLGRTSGNTGELFF
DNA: TGTGCCAGCAGCTTGGGGCGGACTAGCGGGAACACCGGGGAGCTGTTTTTT

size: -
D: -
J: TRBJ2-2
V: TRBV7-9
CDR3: CASRNTGITGELFF
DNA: TGTGCCAGCAGGAATACAGGGATCACCGGGGAGCTGTTTTTT

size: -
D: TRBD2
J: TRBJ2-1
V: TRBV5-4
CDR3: CASSPSSGRSRNEQFF
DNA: TGTGCCAGCAGCCCCTCTAGCGGGAGGTCAAGGAATGAGCAGTTCTTC

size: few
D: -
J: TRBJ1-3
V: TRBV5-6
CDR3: CASNDRSGNTIYF
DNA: TGTGCCAGCAATGACAGGTCTGGAAACACCATATATTTT

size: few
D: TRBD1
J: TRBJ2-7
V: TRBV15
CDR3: CATSRDRRSYEQYF
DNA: TGTGCCACCAGTCGGGACAGGAGATCCTACGAGCAGTACTTC

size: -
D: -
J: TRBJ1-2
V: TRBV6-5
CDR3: CASRRDGNYGYTF
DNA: TGTGCCAGCAGAAGGGATGGCAACTATGGCTACACCTTC

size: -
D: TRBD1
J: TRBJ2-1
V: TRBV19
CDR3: CASSTTRQGRSYNEQFF
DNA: TGTGCCAGTAGTACCACCCGACAGGGGAGGTCTTACAATGAGCAGTTCTTC

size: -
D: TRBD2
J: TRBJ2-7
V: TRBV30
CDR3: CAWSTPGGSGEQYF
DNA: TGTGCCTGGAGCACGCCGGGGGGTTCGGGGGAGCAGTACTTC

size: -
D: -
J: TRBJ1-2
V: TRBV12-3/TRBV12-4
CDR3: CASSQRIFYGYTF
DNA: TGTGCCAGCAGCCAGAGGATTTTTTATGGCTACACCTTC

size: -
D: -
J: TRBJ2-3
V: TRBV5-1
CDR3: CASTPVAGIPDTQYF
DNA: TGCGCCAGCACCCCGGTCGCGGGAATCCCAGATACGCAGTATTTT

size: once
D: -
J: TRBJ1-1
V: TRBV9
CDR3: CASSVDLNTEAFF
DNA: TGTGCCAGCAGCGTAGACCTGAACACTGAAGCTTTCTTT

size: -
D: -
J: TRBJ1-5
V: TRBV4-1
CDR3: CASSQVGGGDNQPQHF
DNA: TGCGCCAGCAGCCAAGTCGGAGGGGGTGACAATCAGCCCCAGCATTTT

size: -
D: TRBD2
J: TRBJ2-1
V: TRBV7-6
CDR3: CASSLGGTIRYNEQFF
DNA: TGTGCCAGCAGCTTAGGTGGGACTATTCGATACAATGAGCAGTTCTTC

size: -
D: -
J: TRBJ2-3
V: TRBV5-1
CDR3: CASSLGGPDTQYF
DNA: TGCGCCAGCAGCTTGGGTGGGCCAGATACGCAGTATTTT

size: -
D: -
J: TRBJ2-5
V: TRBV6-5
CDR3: CASSYIETQYF
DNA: TGTGCCAGCAGTTACATTGAGACCCAGTACTTC

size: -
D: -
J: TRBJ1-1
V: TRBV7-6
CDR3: CASSLRDGPWGNTEAFF
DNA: TGTGCCAGCAGCTTAAGGGACGGACCCTGGGGCAACACTGAAGCTTTCTTT

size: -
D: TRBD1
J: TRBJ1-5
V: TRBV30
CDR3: CAWTRDRDQPQHF
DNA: TGTGCCTGGACAAGGGACAGGGATCAGCCCCAGCATTTT

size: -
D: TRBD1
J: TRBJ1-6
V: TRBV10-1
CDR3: CASSEGDRDSPLHF
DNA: TGCGCCAGCAGTGAGGGGGACAGGGATTCACCCCTCCACTTT

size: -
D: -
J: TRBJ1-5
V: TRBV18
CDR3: CASSPGGVDQPQHF
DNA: TGTGCCAGCTCACCGGGAGGGGTAGATCAGCCCCAGCATTTT

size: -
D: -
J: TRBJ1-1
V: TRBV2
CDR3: CASNPDLNTEAFF
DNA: TGTGCCAGCAACCCAGACTTGAACACTGAAGCTTTCTTT

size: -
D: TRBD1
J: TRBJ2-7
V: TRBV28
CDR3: CASEPPGQGALSSYEQYF
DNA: TGTGCCAGCGAACCACCGGGACAGGGGGCTCTGAGTTCCTACGAGCAGTACTTC

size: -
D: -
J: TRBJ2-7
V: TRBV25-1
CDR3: CASSGTGYEQYF
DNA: TGTGCCAGCAGTGGAACTGGCTACGAGCAGTACTTC

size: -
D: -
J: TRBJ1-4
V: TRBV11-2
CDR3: CASSFGTTDEKLFF
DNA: TGTGCCAGCAGCTTCGGCACGACGGATGAAAAACTGTTTTTT

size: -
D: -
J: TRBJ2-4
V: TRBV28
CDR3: CASRDGAGDIQYF
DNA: TGTGCCAGCAGAGATGGAGCCGGGGACATTCAGTACTTC